This T cell receptor (beta chain) is from a study of T cell repertoires in cytomegalovirus infection. Overall study: Public TCR beta signatures provided an indication of both CMV infection and a matching HLA type.

This CDR3 spans 17 amino acids. Germline CDR1 reads DFQATT; CDR2 reads SNEGSKA (reference sequence). The V end lost 1 base, the J end lost 2 bases, and 21 bases lay between the germline ends. This clonotype was recorded many times. Via MiXCR, TCRdb re-called the reads, giving one row per CDR3 protein. The sample lists approximately 500,000 distinct CDR3 sequences, 11% occurring once. Specimen: PBMCs. V and J are TRBV20-1 and TRBJ2-7; the D gene is possibly TRBD2 (7 bases). The receptor's source is a human donor in good health (CMV status not recorded). Some clones in this sample may be carry-over from other donors' samples. The CDR3 region has the DNA TGCAGTGCTAGAGCCAACCGGGGGGACACTGCTACCTACGAGCAGTACTTC. Translation: CSARANRGDTATYEQYF.